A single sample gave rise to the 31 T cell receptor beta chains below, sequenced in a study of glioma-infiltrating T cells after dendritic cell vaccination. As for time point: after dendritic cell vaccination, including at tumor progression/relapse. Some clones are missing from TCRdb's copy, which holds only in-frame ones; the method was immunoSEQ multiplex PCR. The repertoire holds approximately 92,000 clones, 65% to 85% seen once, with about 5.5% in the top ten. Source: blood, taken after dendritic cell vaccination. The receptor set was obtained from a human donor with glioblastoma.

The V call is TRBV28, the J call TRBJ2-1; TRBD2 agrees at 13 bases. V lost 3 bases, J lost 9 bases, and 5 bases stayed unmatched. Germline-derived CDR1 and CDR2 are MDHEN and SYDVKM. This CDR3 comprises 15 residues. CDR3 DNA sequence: TGTGCCAGCAGTTTCCCGACTAGCGGGGGGAGTGAGCAGTTCTTC. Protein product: CASSFPTSGGSEQFF.

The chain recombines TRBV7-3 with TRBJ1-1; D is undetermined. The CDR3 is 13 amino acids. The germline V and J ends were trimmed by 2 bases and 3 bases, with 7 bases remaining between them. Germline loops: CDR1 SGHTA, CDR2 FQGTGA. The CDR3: CASSLGQHTEAFF. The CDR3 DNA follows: TGTGCCAGCAGCTTAGGGCAGCACACTGAAGCTTTCTTT.

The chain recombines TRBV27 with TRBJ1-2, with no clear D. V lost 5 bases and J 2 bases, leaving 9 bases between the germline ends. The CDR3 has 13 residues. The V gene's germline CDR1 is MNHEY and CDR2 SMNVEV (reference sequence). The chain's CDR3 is CASSNHKNYGYTF. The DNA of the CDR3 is TGTGCCAGCAGTAATCACAAGAACTATGGCTACACCTTC.

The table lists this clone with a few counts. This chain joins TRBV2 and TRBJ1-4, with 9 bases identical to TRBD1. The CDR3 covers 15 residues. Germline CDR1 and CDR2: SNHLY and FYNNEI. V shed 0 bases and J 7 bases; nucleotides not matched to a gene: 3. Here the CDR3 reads CASSEAGTGSEKLFF. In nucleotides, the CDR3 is TGTGCCAGCAGTGAAGCTGGGACAGGGAGTGAAAAACTGTTTTTT.

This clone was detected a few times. CDR3 DNA sequence: TGCGCCAGCAGCTTGAGGAGGGAACCTGGAAACACCATATATTTT. Translated, it gives CASSLRREPGNTIYF. The rearrangement joins TRBV5-1 to TRBJ1-3; D unclear. V was trimmed by 1 base and J by 2 bases, leaving 10 bases between them. The CDR3 has 15 residues. Germline-derived CDR1 and CDR2 are SGHRS and YFSETQ.

This chain's CDR3 is CASSLSSSFNYGYTF. The CDR3 nucleotides read TGTGCCAGCAGCTTATCTTCGTCCTTTAACTATGGCTACACCTTC. The chain carries TRBV11-2 and TRBJ1-2, with unresolved D. The length of the CDR3 is 15 residues. Germline CDR1 reads SGHAT; CDR2 reads FQNNGV. The V gene lost 2 bases and the J gene lost 1 base, with 11 bases spanning the gap. Combining the CDR3 with reference TRBV11-2 and TRBJ1-2 gives the whole variable domain EAGVAQSPRYKIIEKRQSVAFWCNPISGHATLYWYQQILGQGPKLLIQFQNNGVVDDSQLPKDRFSAERLKGVDSTLKIQPAKLEDSAVYLCASSLSSSFNYGYTFGSGTRLTVV.

The CDR3 bases are TGTGCCAGCACCCCTAGTTGGCAAGAGACCCAGTACTTC. The encoded protein is CASTPSWQETQYF. The V call is TRBV6-5, the J call TRBJ2-5; D not resolved. Germline V gene lookup returns CDR1 MNHEY and CDR2 SVGAGI. The CDR3 covers 13 residues. V shed 7 bases and J shed 2 bases, with 11 bases lying between them.

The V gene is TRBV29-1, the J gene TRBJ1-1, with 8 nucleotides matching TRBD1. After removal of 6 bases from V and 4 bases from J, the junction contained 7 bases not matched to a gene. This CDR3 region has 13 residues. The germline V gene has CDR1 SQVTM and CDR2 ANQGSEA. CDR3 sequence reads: CSVRAGGRTEAFF. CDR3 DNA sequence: TGCAGCGTCCGCGCAGGGGGCCGCACTGAAGCTTTCTTT.

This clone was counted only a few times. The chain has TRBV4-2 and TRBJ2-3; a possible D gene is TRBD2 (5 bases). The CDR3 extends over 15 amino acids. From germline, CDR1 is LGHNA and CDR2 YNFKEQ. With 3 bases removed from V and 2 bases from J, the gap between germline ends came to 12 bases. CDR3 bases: TGTGCCAGCAGCCAGAGGGCCCCCACCACAGATACGCAGTATTTT. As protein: CASSQRAPTTDTQYF.

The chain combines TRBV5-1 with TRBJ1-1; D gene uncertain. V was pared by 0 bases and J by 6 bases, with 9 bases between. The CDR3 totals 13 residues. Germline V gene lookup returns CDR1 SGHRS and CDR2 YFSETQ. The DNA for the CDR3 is TGCGCCAGCAGCTTGGGTAGGGAGGCTGAAGCTTTCTTT. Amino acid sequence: CASSLGREAEAFF.

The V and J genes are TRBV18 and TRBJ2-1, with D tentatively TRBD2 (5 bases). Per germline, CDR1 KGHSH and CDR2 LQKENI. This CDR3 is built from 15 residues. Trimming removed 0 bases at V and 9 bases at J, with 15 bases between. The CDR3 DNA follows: TGTGCCAGCTCACCACCGTCTCGGGGTACGATTGAGCAGTTCTTC. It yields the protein CASSPPSRGTIEQFF.

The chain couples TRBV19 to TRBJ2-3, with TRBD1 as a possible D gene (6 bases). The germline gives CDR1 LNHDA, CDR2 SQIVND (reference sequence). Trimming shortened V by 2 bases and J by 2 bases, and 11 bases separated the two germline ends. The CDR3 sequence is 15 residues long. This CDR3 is CASSINRAVTDTQYF. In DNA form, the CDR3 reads TGTGCCAGTAGTATAAACAGGGCAGTCACAGATACGCAGTATTTT.

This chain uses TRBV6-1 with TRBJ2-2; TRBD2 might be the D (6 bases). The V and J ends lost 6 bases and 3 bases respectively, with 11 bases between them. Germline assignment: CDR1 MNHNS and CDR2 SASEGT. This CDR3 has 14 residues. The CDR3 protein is CASSRLGDTGELFF. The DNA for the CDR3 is TGTGCCAGCAGCCGACTAGGGGACACCGGGGAGCTGTTTTTT.

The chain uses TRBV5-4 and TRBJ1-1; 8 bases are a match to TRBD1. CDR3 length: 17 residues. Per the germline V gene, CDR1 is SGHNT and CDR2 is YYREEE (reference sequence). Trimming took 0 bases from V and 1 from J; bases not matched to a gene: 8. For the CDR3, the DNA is TGTGCCAGCAGCTTGGAGGCAGGGGGCGCGGGGAACACTGAAGCTTTCTTT. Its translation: CASSLEAGGAGNTEAFF.

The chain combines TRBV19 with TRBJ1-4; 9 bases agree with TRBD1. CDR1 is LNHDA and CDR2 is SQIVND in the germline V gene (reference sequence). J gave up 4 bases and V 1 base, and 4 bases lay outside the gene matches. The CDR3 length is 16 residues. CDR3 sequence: CASSIAGQGHNEKLFF. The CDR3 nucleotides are TGTGCCAGTAGTATAGCGGGACAGGGCCATAATGAAAAACTGTTTTTT.

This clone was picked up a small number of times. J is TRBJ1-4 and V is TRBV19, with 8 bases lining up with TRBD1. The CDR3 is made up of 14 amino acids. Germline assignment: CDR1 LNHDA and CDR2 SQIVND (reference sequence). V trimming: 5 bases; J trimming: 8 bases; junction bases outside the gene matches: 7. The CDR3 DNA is TGTGCCAGTAGTCAAGGACAGGGTGGCGAAAAACTGTTTTTT. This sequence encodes CASSQGQGGEKLFF.

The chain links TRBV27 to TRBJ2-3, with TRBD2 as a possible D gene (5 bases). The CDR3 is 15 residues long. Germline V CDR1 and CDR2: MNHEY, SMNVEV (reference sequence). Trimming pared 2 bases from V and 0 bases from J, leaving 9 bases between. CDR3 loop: CASSLGWESTDTQYF. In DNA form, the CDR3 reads TGTGCCAGCAGTTTAGGATGGGAGAGCACAGATACGCAGTATTTT.

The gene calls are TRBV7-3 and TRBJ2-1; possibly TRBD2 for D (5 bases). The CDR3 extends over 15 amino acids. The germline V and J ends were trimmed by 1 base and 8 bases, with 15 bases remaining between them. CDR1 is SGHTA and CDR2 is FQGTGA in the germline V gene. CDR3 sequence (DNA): TGTGCCAGCAGCTTAAGGCGGGCCGCTGGGGATGAGCAGTTCTTC. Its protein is CASSLRRAAGDEQFF. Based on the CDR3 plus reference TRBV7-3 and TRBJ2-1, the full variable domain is GAGVSQTPSNKVTEKGKYVELRCDPISGHTALYWYRQSLGQGPEFLIYFQGTGAADDSGLPNDRFFAVRPEGSVSTLKIQRTERGDSAVYLCASSLRRAAGDEQFFGPGTRLTVL.

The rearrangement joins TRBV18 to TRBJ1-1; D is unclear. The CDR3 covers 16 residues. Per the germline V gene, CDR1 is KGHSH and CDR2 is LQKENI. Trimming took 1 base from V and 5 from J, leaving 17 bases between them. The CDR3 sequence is CASSPRSEGRLTEAFF. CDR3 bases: TGTGCCAGCTCACCACGGAGTGAGGGTAGATTAACTGAAGCTTTCTTT.

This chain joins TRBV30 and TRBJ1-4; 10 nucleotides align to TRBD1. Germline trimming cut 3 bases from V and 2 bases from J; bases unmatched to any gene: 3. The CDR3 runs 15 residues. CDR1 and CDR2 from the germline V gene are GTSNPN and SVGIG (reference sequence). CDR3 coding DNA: TGTGCCTGGAGCGGACAGGGGGTGACTAATGAAAAACTGTTTTTT. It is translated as CAWSGQGVTNEKLFF.

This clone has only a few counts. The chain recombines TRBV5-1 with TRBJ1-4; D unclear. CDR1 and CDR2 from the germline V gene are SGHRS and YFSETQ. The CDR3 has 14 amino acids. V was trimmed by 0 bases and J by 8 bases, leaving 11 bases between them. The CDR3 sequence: CASSLAGREEKLFF. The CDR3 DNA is TGCGCCAGCAGCTTGGCAGGTCGAGAGGAAAAACTGTTTTTT. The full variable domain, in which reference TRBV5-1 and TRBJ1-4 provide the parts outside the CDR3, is KAGVTQTPRYLIKTRGQQVTLSCSPISGHRSVSWYQQTPGQGLQFLFEYFSETQRNKGNFPGRFSGRQFSNSRSEMNVSTLELGDSALYLCASSLAGREEKLFFGSGTQLSVL.

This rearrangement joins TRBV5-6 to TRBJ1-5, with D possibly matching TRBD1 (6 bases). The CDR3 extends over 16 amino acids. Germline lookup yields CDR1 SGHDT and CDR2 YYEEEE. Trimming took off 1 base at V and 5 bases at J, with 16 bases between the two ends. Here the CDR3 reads CASSLNQGMGYQPQHF. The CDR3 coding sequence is TGTGCCAGCAGCTTGAATCAGGGGATGGGTTATCAGCCCCAGCATTTT.

The CDR3 spells CSVWEWREAHTGELFF. CDR3 bases: TGCAGCGTTTGGGAGTGGCGGGAGGCCCACACCGGGGAGCTGTTTTTT. This chain connects TRBV29-1 to TRBJ2-2, with TRBD2 identical over 8 bases. CDR1 is SQVTM and CDR2 is ANQGSEA in the germline V gene. The J segment lost 3 bases and the V segment lost 5 bases, leaving 11 bases of the junction unmatched. This CDR3 is 16 amino acids long.

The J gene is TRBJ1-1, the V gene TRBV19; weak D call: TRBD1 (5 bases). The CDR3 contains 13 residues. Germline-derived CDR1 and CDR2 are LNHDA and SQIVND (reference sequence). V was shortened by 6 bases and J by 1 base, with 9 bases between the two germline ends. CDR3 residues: CASSLTANTEAFF. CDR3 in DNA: TGTGCCAGTAGCCTGACAGCGAACACTGAAGCTTTCTTT.

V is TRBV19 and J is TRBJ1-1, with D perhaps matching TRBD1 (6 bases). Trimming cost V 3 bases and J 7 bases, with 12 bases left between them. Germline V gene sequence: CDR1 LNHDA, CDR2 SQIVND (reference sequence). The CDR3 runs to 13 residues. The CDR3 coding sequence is TGTGCCAGTAGTATGAGGGGGAACGGTGAAGCTTTCTTT. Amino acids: CASSMRGNGEAFF.

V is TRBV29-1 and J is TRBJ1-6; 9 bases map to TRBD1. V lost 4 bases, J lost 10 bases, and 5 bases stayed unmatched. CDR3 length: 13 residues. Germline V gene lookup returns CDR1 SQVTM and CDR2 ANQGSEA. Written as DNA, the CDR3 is TGCAGCGTTGGGGACAGGGTGGACTCACCCCTCCACTTT. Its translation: CSVGDRVDSPLHF.

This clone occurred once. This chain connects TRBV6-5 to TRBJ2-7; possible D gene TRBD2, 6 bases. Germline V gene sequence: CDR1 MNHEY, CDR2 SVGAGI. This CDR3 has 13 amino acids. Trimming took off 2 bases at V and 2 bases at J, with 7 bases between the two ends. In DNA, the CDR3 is TGTGCCAGCAGTTACGGGGGGACCTACGAGCAGTACTTC. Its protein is CASSYGGTYEQYF.

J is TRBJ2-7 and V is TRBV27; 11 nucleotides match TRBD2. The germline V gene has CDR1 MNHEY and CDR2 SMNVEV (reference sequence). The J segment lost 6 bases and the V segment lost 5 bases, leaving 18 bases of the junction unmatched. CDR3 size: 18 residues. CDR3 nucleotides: TGTGCCAGCAGTCCCTCCGGTGGGCTAGCGGGAGGCTGGGGCGAGCAGTACTTC. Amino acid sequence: CASSPSGGLAGGWGEQYF.

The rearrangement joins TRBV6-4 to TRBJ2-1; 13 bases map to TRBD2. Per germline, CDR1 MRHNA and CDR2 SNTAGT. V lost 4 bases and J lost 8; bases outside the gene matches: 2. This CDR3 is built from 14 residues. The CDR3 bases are TGTGCCAGCAGTGGACTAGCGGGAGGCCATGAGCAGTTCTTC. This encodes CASSGLAGGHEQFF.

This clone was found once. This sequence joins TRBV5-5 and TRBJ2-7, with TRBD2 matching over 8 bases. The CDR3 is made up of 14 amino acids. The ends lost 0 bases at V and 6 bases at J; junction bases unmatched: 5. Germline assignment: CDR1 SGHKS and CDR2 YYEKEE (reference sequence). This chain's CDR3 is CASSLAVAGGEQYF. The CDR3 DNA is TGTGCCAGCAGCTTGGCGGTGGCGGGAGGCGAGCAGTACTTC.

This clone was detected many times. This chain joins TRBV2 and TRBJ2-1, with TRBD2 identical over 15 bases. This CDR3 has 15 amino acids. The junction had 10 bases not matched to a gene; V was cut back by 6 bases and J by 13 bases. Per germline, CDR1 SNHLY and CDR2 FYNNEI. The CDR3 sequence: CASRLPGLAGGKQFF. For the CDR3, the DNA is TGTGCCAGCAGACTCCCGGGACTAGCGGGAGGAAAACAGTTCTTC.